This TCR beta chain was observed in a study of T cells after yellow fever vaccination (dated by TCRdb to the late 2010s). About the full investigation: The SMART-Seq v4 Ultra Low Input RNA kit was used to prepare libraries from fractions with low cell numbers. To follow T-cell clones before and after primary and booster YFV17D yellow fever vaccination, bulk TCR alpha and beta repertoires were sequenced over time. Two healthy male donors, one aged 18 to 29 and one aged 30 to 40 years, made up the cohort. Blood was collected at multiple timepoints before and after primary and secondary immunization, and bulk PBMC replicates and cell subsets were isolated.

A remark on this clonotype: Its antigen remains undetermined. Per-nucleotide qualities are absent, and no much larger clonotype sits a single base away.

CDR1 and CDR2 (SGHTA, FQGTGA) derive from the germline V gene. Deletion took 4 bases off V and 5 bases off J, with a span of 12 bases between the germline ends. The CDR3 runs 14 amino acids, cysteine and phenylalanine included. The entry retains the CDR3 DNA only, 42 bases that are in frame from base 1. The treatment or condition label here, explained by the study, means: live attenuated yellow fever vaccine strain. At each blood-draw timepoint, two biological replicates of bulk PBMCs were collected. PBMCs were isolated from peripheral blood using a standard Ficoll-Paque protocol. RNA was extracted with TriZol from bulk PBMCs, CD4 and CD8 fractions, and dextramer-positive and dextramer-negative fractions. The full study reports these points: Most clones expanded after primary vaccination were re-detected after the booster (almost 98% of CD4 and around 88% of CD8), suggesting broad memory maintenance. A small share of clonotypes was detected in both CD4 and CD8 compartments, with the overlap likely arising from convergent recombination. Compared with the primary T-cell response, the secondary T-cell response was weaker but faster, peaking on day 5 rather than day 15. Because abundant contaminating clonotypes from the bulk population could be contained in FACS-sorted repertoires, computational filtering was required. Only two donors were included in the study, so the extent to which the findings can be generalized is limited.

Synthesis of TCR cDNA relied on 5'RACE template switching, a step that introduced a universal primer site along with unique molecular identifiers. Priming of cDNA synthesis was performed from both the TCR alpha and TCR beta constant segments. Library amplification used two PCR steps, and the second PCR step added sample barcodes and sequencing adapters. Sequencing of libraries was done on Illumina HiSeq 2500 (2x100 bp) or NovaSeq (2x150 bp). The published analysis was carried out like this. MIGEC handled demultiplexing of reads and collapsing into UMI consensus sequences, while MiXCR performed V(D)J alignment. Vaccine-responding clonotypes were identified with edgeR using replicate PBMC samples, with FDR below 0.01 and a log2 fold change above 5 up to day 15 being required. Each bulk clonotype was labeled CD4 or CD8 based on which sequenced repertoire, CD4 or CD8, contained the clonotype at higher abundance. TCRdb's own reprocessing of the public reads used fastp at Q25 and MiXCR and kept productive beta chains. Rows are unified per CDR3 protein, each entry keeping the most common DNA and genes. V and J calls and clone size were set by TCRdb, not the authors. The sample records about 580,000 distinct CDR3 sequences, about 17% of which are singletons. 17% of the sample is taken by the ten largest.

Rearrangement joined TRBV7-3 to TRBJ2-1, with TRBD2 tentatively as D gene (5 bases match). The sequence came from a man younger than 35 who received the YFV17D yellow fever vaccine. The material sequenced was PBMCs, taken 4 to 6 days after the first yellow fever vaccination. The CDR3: CASSSPAGNNEQFF. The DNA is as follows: TGTGCCAGCAGCTCCCCCGCGGGTAACAATGAGCAGTTCTTC. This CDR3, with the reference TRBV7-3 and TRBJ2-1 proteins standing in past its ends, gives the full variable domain GAGVSQTPSNKVTEKGKYVELRCDPISGHTALYWYRQSLGQGPEFLIYFQGTGAADDSGLPNDRFFAVRPEGSVSTLKIQRTERGDSAVYLCASSSPAGNNEQFFGPGTRLTVL.